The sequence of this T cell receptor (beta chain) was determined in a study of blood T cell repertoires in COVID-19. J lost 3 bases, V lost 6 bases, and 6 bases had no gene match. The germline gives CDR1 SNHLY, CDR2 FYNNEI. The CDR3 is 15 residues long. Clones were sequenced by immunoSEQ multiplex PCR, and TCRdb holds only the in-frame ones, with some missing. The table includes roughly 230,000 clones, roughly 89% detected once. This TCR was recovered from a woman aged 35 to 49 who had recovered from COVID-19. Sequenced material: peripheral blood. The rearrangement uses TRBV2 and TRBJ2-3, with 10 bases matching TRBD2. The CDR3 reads CASRPLAGTTDTQYF. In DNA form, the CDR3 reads TGTGCCAGCAGACCACTAGCGGGAACGACAGATACGCAGTATTTT.